This paragraph covers one T cell receptor beta chain sequence. Its antigen is currently unknown. Autoimmune disease history or systemic immunosuppression led to patients being barred. With V trimmed by 3 bases and J by 4 bases, 1 base remained unmatched. Germline CDR1 reads MNHEY; CDR2 reads SMNVEV (reference sequence). The CDR3 spans 14 residues. The data belong to a study of OX40 agonist ivuxolimab in advanced cancers. Study-level results: Researchers did not determine the expanded peripheral T cells' antigen specificity. In CD8+ T cells, expanded clones were on average more numerous than in CD4+.

TCRdb's copy holds only in-frame clones and misses some; the assay was immunoSEQ multiplex PCR. This sample has 96,000 or so clones, with 70% to 85% found just once. This specimen consisted of CD4+ or CD8+ T cells sorted from blood, obtained in a trial of the OX40 agonist ivuxolimab. V usage is TRBV27 and J usage is TRBJ2-1; 9 positions agree with TRBD2. This clonotype was obtained from an adult with an advanced solid tumor such as melanoma, head and neck, liver or kidney cancer. The CDR3 loop is CASSLGLAYNEQFF. The CDR3 nucleotides read TGTGCCAGCAGTTTGGGACTAGCATACAATGAGCAGTTCTTC.